This T cell receptor (beta chain) stems from a study of regulatory T cells in long-lasting Graves disease listed by TCRdb under 2021. Regarding the study in general: Patients with newly diagnosed Graves' disease had been on antithyroid drugs for under 3 months. Persistent Graves' disease patients were compared with newly diagnosed Graves' disease patients by peripheral blood TCR sequencing and RNA sequencing. The study was conducted in China and was registered as a clinical trial. A total of about 33 samples underwent TCR sequencing, from roughly 13 patients with persistent Graves' disease and 20 or so patients with newly diagnosed Graves' disease.

There are many counts of this clonotype. Its antigen has not been determined. There are no base qualities to consult, and no much larger clone falls within one base. The CDR3 runs 16 amino acids, cysteine and phenylalanine included. The kept DNA is CDR3 alone, 48 bases in frame from the first base. CDR1 MGHRA and CDR2 YSYEKL are derived from the germline V gene. The V and J ends are trimmed by 0 bases and 4 bases, leaving 15 bases between them. Sample time point, as interpreted from the label and publication: newly diagnosed GD, antithyroid drugs for less than 3 months. RNA was extracted from PBMCs in TRIzol for both TCR sequencing and RNA sequencing. The diagnosis of Graves' disease was made according to American Thyroid Association guidelines. Recruitment of patients was carried out at an endocrinology department in Xi'an, China. From each patient, nine milliliters of peripheral blood was collected into an EDTA anticoagulant tube. PBMCs were isolated by Ficoll Paque Plus density gradient separation without further T cell sorting. RNA quality was checked with an Agilent 2100 Bioanalyzer and agarose gel, and concentration with a NanoDrop 2000.

Library creation used multiplex PCR. Sequencing took place on an Illumina HiSeq 4000. TCR beta libraries were built with iRepertoire HTBI primers and Arm-PCR amplification of CDR3 regions. Gel purification was performed on PCR products prior to sequencing. In the original analysis: Gene usage analysis of CDR3 amino acid clonotypes relied on the approximately 60 TRBV and 13 to 15 TRBJ segments identified across samples. COPE and FqMerger were used to merge the filtered high-quality paired reads into contigs. BLAST was used to align contigs to the IMGT TRBV, TRBD and TRBJ reference genes, and CDR3 was defined following IMGT. Highly expanded clones were defined as clonotypes with a frequency above 0.1%. Shannon entropy served as the measure of repertoire diversity, while the Gini coefficient captured V-J evenness. A clonotype was considered public if more than one individual shared it. The public reads were run again by TCRdb, first through fastp at Q25 and then through MiXCR, and only productive beta chains were kept. Identical CDR3 protein sequences are pooled into one entry, listed with their most common genes and DNA. The V and J calls reflect TCRdb's pipeline rather than the authors' work. The table for this sample lists about 560,000 distinct CDR3 sequences; roughly 16% of them were counted only once. 12% of the sample is held by the ten biggest clonotypes.

Results and caveats for the whole study, not just this receptor: The authors acknowledged the small sample size as a limitation that may reduce accuracy. Sequencing and analysis were limited to the TCR beta chain. Persistent disease showed preferential use of TRBV28, TRBJ1-2 and TRBJ2-5, whereas newly diagnosed disease favored TRBV20-1 and TRBJ2-1. Persistent Graves' disease patients showed lower TCR Shannon entropy and fewer highly expanded clones than newly diagnosed patients, suggesting clonal expansion. More public clonotypes were shared among persistent patients (roughly 2,700) than among newly diagnosed patients (under 1,000). Only peripheral blood was studied, because thyroid tissue, the primary lesion, was inaccessible.

This sample also belongs to another study, concerning T cells in Graves' hyperthyroidism and ophthalmopathy. Per that second paper: Stable Graves' hyperthyroidism was defined as no progression to ophthalmopathy during 18 months of follow-up. The hyperthyroidism patients were between 18 and 65 years old and newly diagnosed, with a disease duration of less than 2 months. The study excluded patients with uncontrolled infections, other autoimmune diseases, pregnancy or lactation. Diagnoses relied on clinical symptoms, serum thyroxine and TRAb, thyroid ultrasound and orbital computed tomography. The TCR CDR3 was subjected to a first round of RT-PCR using the HTBI primer set and the Qiagen OneStep RT-PCR kit. Most expanded thyroid clonotypes (frequency above 0.001) were also detected in blood, suggesting blood repertoires may reflect thyroid immune responses. In cross-validation, a model built on a 13 V-J signature told ophthalmopathy apart from stable hyperthyroidism with approximately 90% sensitivity and roughly 81% specificity, and in testing the same model reached 80%/75%. In validation, the model predicted progression to ophthalmopathy a median of roughly 6.5 months before onset, with roughly 70% sensitivity and 72.22% specificity. To identify TCR V-J signatures that set the groups apart, the researchers used a discovery cohort of 100 patients, made up of 40 to 45 with Graves' ophthalmopathy and 55 to 65 with stable Graves' hyperthyroidism. An independent validation cohort of under 20 hyperthyroidism patients and 17 patients who later progressed to ophthalmopathy tested prospective prediction of ophthalmopathy. For training and testing, the 100 or so patients in the discovery cohort were randomly divided in a 7:3 ratio. The study also compared thyroid tissue and blood T-cell repertoires from a handful of Graves' hyperthyroidism patients. Following sampling, methimazole starting at 30 mg daily was given to hyperthyroidism patients, and high-dose intravenous methylprednisolone was given to ophthalmopathy patients. Libraries were constructed in a second round of multiplex PCR, after which size selection and purification were performed. The libraries were sequenced on an Illumina HiSeq2000 using paired-end 100 bp reads. Raw data were processed with SOAPnuke, discarding reads with adapters, uncalled bases, mean Phred below 15, or no exact constant-primer or identifier match. High-quality paired reads were merged using COPE v1.2.5, and each unique nucleotide sequence was defined as a clonotype. MiTCR v1.1 was used to align the clonotypes against IMGT TRBV, TRBD and TRBJ reference segments. The analysis was restricted to V-J combinations with a frequency above 0.0001, which together covered just over 99% of the repertoires. The TCS score was defined as the ratio of F50 (clonal expansion) to E x V (chaos), calculated using BLOSUM62-based TCRdist between CDR3 peptides within each V-J. Welch's t-statistics and random forest reduced fewer than 600 V-J features to around 14, which were used in a naive Bayes classifier (R e1071). Sample size was not statistically predetermined, and investigators were not blinded to group allocation. The paper describes TCR Vbeta CDR3 sequencing of 120 to 150 peripheral blood samples, made up of 43 ophthalmopathy patients, more than 70 hyperthyroidism patients and roughly 17 progressor patients.

The source of this sequence is a man aged 18 to 35 with Graves disease. Donor details come from another sample of the same person, matched by shared clones. The chain joins TRBV4-1 to TRBJ1-2; the D gene is perhaps TRBD1, on 5 matching bases. The sequencing used peripheral blood mononuclear cells (PBMCs), collected at new diagnosis, from a patient treated with antithyroid drugs. The CDR3 has the sequence CASSQEGRYGSYGYTF. The DNA reads as follows: TGCGCCAGCAGCCAAGAGGGACGATACGGATCCTATGGCTACACCTTC.